The 7 T cell receptor beta chains below come from one sample, sequenced in a study of T cells in Graves' hyperthyroidism and ophthalmopathy. From RNA transcripts, TCR beta CDR3 regions were amplified. HTBI primers drove first-round RT-PCR of the TCR CDR3. TCRdb independently ran MiXCR on the multiplex PCR reads; one entry per CDR3 protein. This sample has fewer than 400,000 distinct CDR3 sequences, with roughly 13% found just once. Sequencing was carried out using blood. These receptors came from a man in his forties or fifties with Graves' ophthalmopathy.

This clonotype came up many times. The chain uses TRBV4-1 and TRBJ1-1; D remains ambiguous. CDR3 length: 19 residues. CDR1 and CDR2 (germline): MGHRA, YSYEKL. The V gene lost 1 base and the J gene lost 0 bases, with 21 bases spanning the gap. The CDR3 DNA sequence: TGCGCCAGCAGCCAAGGGGCTGGGCGGCCTCGCGGCATGAACACTGAAGCTTTCTTT. Amino acid sequence: CASSQGAGRPRGMNTEAFF.

This clonotype was seen repeatedly, ten times or more. The V call is TRBV20-1, the J call TRBJ2-7; D is uncertain. CDR1 and CDR2 from the germline V gene are DFQATT and SNEGSKA (reference sequence). V was clipped by 2 bases and J by 9 bases, with 11 bases between them. This CDR3 has 11 amino acids. CDR3 sequence: CSARSPTGQYF. The CDR3 DNA is TGCAGTGCTAGATCTCCTACGGGGCAGTACTTC.

This clonotype was seen repeatedly, ten times or more. The chain is built from TRBV2 and TRBJ1-1, with TRBD1 identical over 7 bases. V trimming: 11 bases; J trimming: 1 base; junction bases outside the gene matches: 10. This CDR3 region has 14 residues. Looked up from germline, CDR1 is SNHLY and CDR2 is FYNNEI. The CDR3 nucleotides are TGTGCCTCCCGGCCGGGACAGAGGAACACTGAAGCTTTCTTT. Translated, it gives CASRPGQRNTEAFF.

The rearrangement links TRBV7-9 to TRBJ1-2, with 7 bases identical to TRBD1. V lost 5 bases, J lost 7 bases, and 10 bases stayed unmatched. The germline V gene has CDR1 SEHNR and CDR2 FQNEAQ (reference sequence). The CDR3 runs to 14 residues. CDR3 bases: TGTGCCAGCAGCAAAAACCCGACAGGGTCTGGCTACACCTTC. Its protein is CASSKNPTGSGYTF.

This clonotype was recorded at least ten times. The rearrangement links TRBV12-3 or TRBV12-4 to TRBJ1-2, with 7 bases lining up with TRBD1. Losses at the gene ends were 1 base for V and 7 bases for J; bases not matched to a gene: 3. The CDR3 sequence is 13 residues long. CDR3 DNA sequence: TGTGCCAGCAGTTTAGTAGGGACAGCTGGCTACACCTTC. It specifies CASSLVGTAGYTF.

This clonotype showed up many times. The chain carries TRBV5-1 and TRBJ1-1; D may be TRBD1 (5 bases). Trimming took 0 bases from V and 1 from J, leaving 7 bases between them. Germline V gives CDR1 SGHRS, CDR2 YFSETQ. The CDR3 is made up of 14 amino acids. The CDR3 spells CASSLEGRNTEAFF. The CDR3 DNA sequence: TGCGCCAGCAGCTTGGAGGGACGGAACACTGAAGCTTTCTTT.

This clonotype was picked up a small number of times. The rearrangement links TRBV19 to TRBJ2-1; D is uncertain. V was shortened by 4 bases and J by 5 bases, with 9 bases between the two germline ends. The CDR3 has 13 amino acids. Germline CDR1 reads LNHDA; CDR2 reads SQIVND (reference sequence). The CDR3: CASSTYSHNEQFF. DNA of the CDR3: TGTGCCAGTAGTACCTATAGCCACAATGAGCAGTTCTTC.